These 21 T cell receptor beta chains were sequenced from one sample in a study of T cells after yellow fever vaccination. From the 5' RACE reads, TCRdb called clonotypes with MiXCR, one entry per CDR3 protein. The repertoire includes hundreds of thousands of distinct CDR3 sequences, over 9% of them detected once, and about 15% sits in the top ten. The sample was PBMCs, taken on the day of the yellow fever booster vaccination. These receptors were obtained from a man in his thirties or forties who received the YFV17D yellow fever vaccine.

This clonotype was observed at least ten times. The rearrangement uses TRBV20-1 and TRBJ2-1; 9 bases are shared with TRBD2. CDR3 length: 15 amino acids. The germline V gene encodes CDR1 DFQATT and CDR2 SNEGSKA (reference sequence). The J segment lost 2 bases and the V segment lost 2 bases, leaving 4 bases of the junction unmatched. The DNA of the CDR3 is TGCAGTGCTAGACAACCTAGCGGGACCTACAATGAGCAGTTCTTC. Its protein product is CSARQPSGTYNEQFF.

This clonotype was recorded at least ten times. This chain links TRBV12-3 or TRBV12-4 with TRBJ2-7; D tentatively reads TRBD1 or TRBD2 (6 bases each). The V and J ends lost 5 bases and 2 bases respectively, with 13 bases between them. The CDR3 runs to 14 residues. CDR3 amino acids: CASSPMGGPYEQYF. The CDR3 DNA sequence: TGTGCCAGCAGTCCTATGGGGGGCCCCTACGAGCAGTACTTC.

The rearrangement uses TRBV30 and TRBJ1-6; TRBD1 is a possible D gene (6 bases). The CDR3 totals 13 residues. CDR1 GTSNPN and CDR2 SVGIG come from the germline V gene (reference sequence). Trimming took off 4 bases at V and 7 bases at J, with 11 bases between the two ends. Written as DNA, the CDR3 is TGTGCCTGGACTGGCAGGGGAAATTCACCCCTCCACTTT. Protein: CAWTGRGNSPLHF.

This clonotype was picked up many times. The chain combines TRBV10-3 with TRBJ2-1, with TRBD2 matching over 8 bases. Trimming at V came to 0 bases and at J to 8 bases, leaving 9 bases not matched to a gene. Germline CDR1 and CDR2: ENHRY and SYGVKD. The CDR3 is made up of 16 amino acids. The CDR3 region has the DNA TGTGCCATCAGTGAGTCGACCGGGAGGGTATTCGATGAGCAGTTCTTC. Translated, it gives CAISESTGRVFDEQFF.

This rearrangement joins TRBV20-1 to TRBJ2-7; TRBD1 agrees at 7 bases. The ends lost 3 bases at V and 4 bases at J; junction bases unmatched: 3. CDR1 and CDR2 from the germline V gene are DFQATT and SNEGSKA (reference sequence). The CDR3 covers 12 residues. The CDR3 bases are TGCAGTGCTAGGGGACAGTTATACGAGCAGTACTTC. It encodes CSARGQLYEQYF.

The rearrangement joins TRBV12-3 or TRBV12-4 to TRBJ1-1; weak D call: TRBD1 (5 bases). The CDR3 totals 14 residues. The ends were cut back, 5 bases at V and 1 base at J, with 11 bases in the middle. The CDR3 protein is CASSPRTPNTEAFF. The DNA for the CDR3 is TGTGCCAGCAGTCCGCGGACACCGAACACTGAAGCTTTCTTT.

This clonotype turned up a few times. The chain combines TRBV2 with TRBJ2-1, with D unclear. Between the trimmed V and J ends, which lost 8 bases and 8 bases, there was a span of 16 bases. Germline V gene lookup returns CDR1 SNHLY and CDR2 FYNNEI. There are 13 residues in the CDR3. For the CDR3, the DNA is TGTGCCAGCGGCAGGCCACCCTTGGATGAGCAGTTCTTC. Translation: CASGRPPLDEQFF.

This chain uses TRBV7-2 with TRBJ1-1; D is unclear. The CDR3 has 14 amino acids. Germline-derived CDR1 and CDR2 are SGHTA and FQGNSA. V lost 2 bases and J lost 5, with 12 bases in between. The CDR3 spells CASSLMGGGTEAFF. CDR3 sequence (DNA): TGTGCCAGCAGCTTAATGGGAGGTGGAACTGAAGCTTTCTTT.

The chain links TRBV7-2 to TRBJ2-7, with 8 bases that match TRBD2. V lost 5 bases, J lost 0 bases, and 9 bases stayed unmatched. The CDR3 is 16 residues long. Germline V gives CDR1 SGHTA, CDR2 FQGNSA. DNA of the CDR3: TGTGCCAGCAGCCGCCGGGGGGGAGGGTACTCCTACGAGCAGTACTTC. Amino acids: CASSRRGGGYSYEQYF. Combining the CDR3 with reference TRBV7-2 and TRBJ2-7 gives the whole variable domain GAGVSQSPSNKVTEKGKDVELRCDPISGHTALYWYRQSLGQGLEFLIYFQGNSAPDKSGLPSDRFSAERTGGSVSTLTIQRTQQEDSAVYLCASSRRGGGYSYEQYFGPGTRLTVT.

This chain links TRBV6-6 with TRBJ2-2, with D hard to call. V was cut by 6 bases and J by 6 bases, with 11 bases left in between. The CDR3 covers 13 residues. The germline V gene has CDR1 MNHNY and CDR2 SVGAGI (reference sequence). The chain's CDR3 is CASRLLLAGELFF. The CDR3 nucleotides are TGTGCCAGCAGACTCCTTTTGGCCGGGGAGCTGTTTTTT.

In its sample, this clonotype was seen a few times. At one end the junction does not follow the germline gene, possibly because of a read error. This chain joins TRBV27 and TRBJ2-7, with 11 bases lining up with TRBD1. Germline V gene lookup returns CDR1 MNHEY and CDR2 SMNVEV (reference sequence). CDR3 length equals 14 residues. CDR3 protein: CASSGTGGAYEQYF. The CDR3 DNA sequence: TGCGCCAGCTCCGGGACAGGGGGTGCCTACGAGCAGTACTTC.

The V call is TRBV11-2, the J call TRBJ2-2; 12 positions match TRBD2. Trimming removed 5 bases from V and 4 bases from J; junction bases left unmatched: 11. Per germline, CDR1 SGHAT and CDR2 FQNNGV. The CDR3 consists of 18 residues. The CDR3 nucleotides are TGTGCCAGCAGCCTGACTAGCGGGAGAGGATTGAGCACCGGGGAGCTGTTTTTT. It is translated as CASSLTSGRGLSTGELFF.

This clonotype has only a few counts. The chain carries TRBV7-3 and TRBJ2-5; the D is unclear. The CDR3 is made up of 12 amino acids. With 2 bases removed from V and 7 bases from J, the gap between germline ends came to 8 bases. Germline V gene sequence: CDR1 SGHTA, CDR2 FQGTGA. Here the CDR3 reads CASSLDEVTQYF. In DNA, the CDR3 is TGTGCCAGCAGCTTAGATGAAGTGACCCAGTACTTC.

The CDR3 bases are TGTGCCAGTAGTCAGGTCGGGAGTACTACAGATACGCAGTATTTT. Translation gives CASSQVGSTTDTQYF. The chain links TRBV19 to TRBJ2-3, with a tentative D call TRBD2 (6 bases). The CDR3 covers 15 residues. Germline loops: CDR1 LNHDA, CDR2 SQIVND (reference sequence). The V gene lost 5 bases and the J gene lost 3 bases, with 15 bases spanning the gap.

This clonotype was seen repeatedly, ten times or more. The chain is built from TRBV5-1 and TRBJ2-3; 10 bases are a match to TRBD2. Germline values: CDR1 SGHRS, CDR2 YFSETQ. The CDR3 extends over 15 amino acids. The V and J ends lost 4 bases and 1 base, in that order; junction bases with no gene match: 3. In nucleotides, the CDR3 is TGCGCCAGCAGCATTGGACTAGCGGGCACAGATACGCAGTATTTT. This encodes CASSIGLAGTDTQYF.

Only a few counts were recorded for this clonotype. The chain employs TRBV11-2 and TRBJ2-1; tentative D call: TRBD2 (5 bases). CDR1 and CDR2 from the germline V gene are SGHAT and FQNNGV. Trimming took 5 bases from V and 0 from J, leaving 11 bases between them. The CDR3 runs to 15 residues. The CDR3 protein is CASSLFEGSYNEQFF. As DNA, the CDR3 is TGTGCCAGCAGCCTATTCGAGGGCTCCTACAATGAGCAGTTCTTC.

Written as DNA, the CDR3 is TGTGCCAGCATCTGGTCCTTTGGTCACACAGATACGCAGTATTTT. Protein product: CASIWSFGHTDTQYF. The chain is built from TRBV12-3 or TRBV12-4 and TRBJ2-3; no definite D call. The CDR3 extends over 15 amino acids. The V end lost 7 bases, the J end lost 2 bases, and 16 bases lay between the germline ends.

This clonotype came up many times. The chain joins TRBV12-3 or TRBV12-4 to TRBJ1-5, with D maybe TRBD1 (6 bases). The V and J ends lost 1 base and 4 bases respectively, with 8 bases between them. The CDR3 spans 14 residues. CDR3 sequence reads: CASSLEGGNQPQHF. DNA of the CDR3: TGTGCCAGCAGTTTAGAAGGGGGAAATCAGCCCCAGCATTTT.

The chain recombines TRBV27 with TRBJ2-7; TRBD2 aligns across 10 bases. CDR3 length: 13 amino acids. J gave up 6 bases and V 7 bases, and 6 bases lay outside the gene matches. Germline lookup yields CDR1 MNHEY and CDR2 SMNVEV (reference sequence). As DNA, the CDR3 is TGTGCCAGCACTCAAGCGGGAGGGGCCGAGCAGTACTTC. It encodes CASTQAGGAEQYF.

The chain is built from TRBV20-1 and TRBJ2-7; the D gene could be TRBD1 or TRBD2 (8 bases each). CDR1 DFQATT and CDR2 SNEGSKA come from the germline V gene (reference sequence). This CDR3 spans 14 amino acids. V gave up 3 bases and J gave up 2 bases, with 14 bases separating them. The DNA for the CDR3 is TGCAGTGCTAGCGGACAGGGACTAGCCTACGAGCAGTACTTC. Translating it yields CSASGQGLAYEQYF.

The chain combines TRBV5-1 with TRBJ2-2; D possibly corresponds to TRBD1 (5 bases). Germline-derived CDR1 and CDR2 are SGHRS and YFSETQ. The CDR3 extends over 16 amino acids. Trimming took 0 bases from V and 0 from J, leaving 9 bases between them. Here the CDR3 reads CASSLVQGSNTGELFF. CDR3 DNA: TGCGCCAGCAGCTTGGTGCAGGGCTCGAACACCGGGGAGCTGTTTTTT.